These T cell receptor beta chains were read from a single sample in a study of graft-versus-host responses after intestinal transplantation. The method was immunoSEQ multiplex PCR; TCRdb's version includes in-frame clones alone and lacks a portion of them. The sample lists approximately 90,000 clones; approximately 90% were seen once. Antigens for these TCRs are unknown. The sequencing here drew on unstimulated CD8+ T cells sorted from spleen or lymph node cells, taken before transplant. These receptors were obtained from a human donor who was the organ donor for an intestinal transplant. Both conserved end residues are part of each CDR3. The order of the fields is V gene, D gene, clone size, J gene, CDR3 length, CDR3 DNA, CDR3 protein. A D gene is named only where the DNA matches it firmly. The size entry is marked missing in some rows and otherwise reads once, few, many or a size class.

>TRBV15|NA|NA|TRBJ2-2|18
TGTGCCACCAGCAGAGATCCCGTCGGGGGGCTTAACACCGGGGAGCTGTTTTTT
CATSRDPVGGLNTGELFF
>TRBV5-1|NA|NA|TRBJ1-1|17
TGCGCCAGCAGCCCGTCAAGGGGCAGGGCCATGAACACTGAAGCTTTCTTT
CASSPSRGRAMNTEAFF
>TRBV19|NA|NA|TRBJ1-1|13
TGTGCCAGTAGTGACAGTGGGAACACTGAAGCTTTCTTT
CASSDSGNTEAFF
>TRBV7-3|NA|NA|TRBJ2-5|14
TGTGCCAGCAGCCCCACAGGGTTGGGAGAGACCCAGTACTTC
CASSPTGLGETQYF
>TRBV6-1|TRBD2|NA|TRBJ2-5|15
TGTGCCAGCAGTGAATGGACGGCGGGAGAAGAGACCCAGTACTTC
CASSEWTAGEETQYF
>TRBV4-1|NA|NA|TRBJ2-1|16
TGCGCCAGCAGCCTCGGCGGGACAGCCCGGAGAAATGAGCAGTTCTTC
CASSLGGTARRNEQFF
>TRBV11-2|TRBD2|NA|TRBJ2-5|18
TGTGCCAGCAGCTTACTTAGCGGGGGTGCGGGGTACCAAGAGACCCAGTACTTC
CASSLLSGGAGYQETQYF
>TRBV6-1|NA|NA|TRBJ1-1|14
TGTGCCAGCAGTGAAGCAATGGGATCCACTGAAGCTTTCTTT
CASSEAMGSTEAFF
>TRBV29-1|NA|NA|TRBJ1-1|12
TGCAGCGTTGCTGCGGGGGGCACTGAAGCTTTCTTT
CSVAAGGTEAFF
>TRBV4-1|NA|NA|TRBJ1-2|15
TGCGCCAGCAGCCAATCCCCACCGCTGTTCCCGGGCTACACCTTC
CASSQSPPLFPGYTF
>TRBV5-1|NA|once|TRBJ2-5|14
TGCGCCAGCAGCTGGATCCCGGGCGTGGAAGAGCAGTACTTC
CASSWIPGVEEQYF
>TRBV7-6|TRBD2|NA|TRBJ2-3|16
TGTGCCAGCAGCTTAGAAGCGGGGGGGAGCACAGATACGCAGTATTTT
CASSLEAGGSTDTQYF
>TRBV29-1|NA|NA|TRBJ2-3|14
TGCAGCGTTTCACAATGGGGGTGGACAGATACGCAGTATTTT
CSVSQWGWTDTQYF
>TRBV7-9|TRBD2|NA|TRBJ2-1|19
TGTGCCAGCAGCGCCGTGAATAGCGGGGGGCCGAGGGGCTACAATGAGCAGTTCTTC
CASSAVNSGGPRGYNEQFF
>TRBV19|TRBD2|NA|TRBJ2-7|15
TGTGCCAGTAGTCCGGCAGCGGGAGGGACCTACGAGCAGTACTTC
CASSPAAGGTYEQYF
>TRBV6-4|NA|few|TRBJ2-3|16
TGTGCCAGCAGTGACAACCGGGAAGGGGACACAGATACGCAGTATTTT
CASSDNREGDTDTQYF
>TRBV27|NA|NA|TRBJ1-2|13
TGTGCCAGCAGTTATAAGGGGAACTATGGCTACACCTTC
CASSYKGNYGYTF
>TRBV5-6|NA|NA|TRBJ2-1|12
TGTGCCAGCAGCTTGGACGGGCATGAGCAGTTCTTC
CASSLDGHEQFF
>TRBV7-9|TRBD1|NA|TRBJ2-1|17
TGTGCCAGCACCTTCAGCCTTGGGTACAGGGGGCTGGATGAGCAGTTCTTC
CASTFSLGYRGLDEQFF
>TRBV12-5|TRBD1|NA|TRBJ2-7|15
TGTGCTAGTGGCACAACCGGGACAGGCTCCTACGAGCAGTACTTC
CASGTTGTGSYEQYF
>TRBV2|NA|NA|TRBJ2-1|14
TGTGCCAGAACCTGTTCGCTAGCGACGGGTGAGCAGTTCTTC
CARTCSLATGEQFF
>TRBV7-3|NA|few|TRBJ1-1|14
TGTGCCAGCAGCCCCGACGCGGGGGGCCCTGAAGCTTTCTTT
CASSPDAGGPEAFF
>TRBV10-1|NA|NA|TRBJ2-7|12
TGCGCCAGCAGTGCCGGGCCGGGAGAGCAGTACTTC
CASSAGPGEQYF
>TRBV27|TRBD2|once|TRBJ2-1|17
TGTGCCAGCAGGCCCCTTAGTAGCGGGTTCCTCTACAATGAGCAGTTCTTC
CASRPLSSGFLYNEQFF
>TRBV2|NA|NA|TRBJ1-1|16
TGTGCCAGCAGTGAACACGGGGCCCAAGGGTACACTGAAGCTTTCTTT
CASSEHGAQGYTEAFF
>TRBV7-2|NA|few|TRBJ2-3|14
TGTGCCAGCAGCTTAGACACCTACACAGATACGCAGTATTTT
CASSLDTYTDTQYF
>TRBV5-4|NA|once|TRBJ2-7|16
TGTGCCAGCAGTCAAACCCCCGGGCAGGGTATCTACGAGCAGTACTTC
CASSQTPGQGIYEQYF
>TRBV5-1|TRBD2|NA|TRBJ2-7|15
TGCGCCAGCAGCTTGGTCCCGGGAGGGAGCTACGAGCAGTACTTC
CASSLVPGGSYEQYF
>TRBV4-1|TRBD2|medium-sized|TRBJ2-4|11
TGCGCCAGCAGAGAAGCGGGACTTTGGTACTTC
CASREAGLWYF
>TRBV6-5|NA|NA|TRBJ2-1|13
TGTGCCAGCAGTTACTCAGGGTTTGGTGAGCAGTTCTTC
CASSYSGFGEQFF
>TRBV11-2|TRBD1|NA|TRBJ2-3|17
TGTGCCAGCAGCTCCACCCGGGGGACAGGTAGCACAGATACGCAGTATTTT
CASSSTRGTGSTDTQYF
>TRBV19|NA|NA|TRBJ2-4|14
TGTGCCACCGGACTAACAGATCACAAAAACATTCAGTACTTC
CATGLTDHKNIQYF
>TRBV6-5|NA|NA|TRBJ1-1|13
TGTGCCAGCTCCCAGGCGGGGAACACTGAAGCTTTCTTT
CASSQAGNTEAFF
>TRBV19|TRBD1|NA|TRBJ1-6|14
TGTGCCAGTAGCCCCGGGACAGGGTTTTCACCCCTCCACTTT
CASSPGTGFSPLHF
>TRBV11-3|TRBD1|once|TRBJ2-2|17
TGTGCCAGCAGCCCAAGATCCGGGACAGATAACACCGGGGAGCTGTTTTTT
CASSPRSGTDNTGELFF
>TRBV4-1|NA|NA|TRBJ2-2|17
TGCGCCAGCAGCGTTCAGGGATTAAATACGAACACCGGGGAGCTGTTTTTT
CASSVQGLNTNTGELFF
>TRBV6-5|NA|once|TRBJ2-7|11
TGTGCCAGCAGTTACGCCGACGAGCAGTACTTC
CASSYADEQYF
>TRBV9|TRBD2|NA|TRBJ2-1|15
TGTGCCAGCAGCGGTAGCGGGAGCTCCTACAATGAGCAGTTCTTC
CASSGSGSSYNEQFF
>TRBV10-1|NA|NA|TRBJ2-3|16
TGCGCCAGCAGTGAATGGTCTTCTCCCAGGCGGGATACGCAGTATTTT
CASSEWSSPRRDTQYF
>TRBV7-9|TRBD2|NA|TRBJ2-3|15
TGTGCCAGCAGCTTAGTTTCGGGGGGAATTGTTACGCAGTATTTT
CASSLVSGGIVTQYF
>TRBV9|TRBD2|once|TRBJ2-1|15
TGTGCCAGCAGCCCAGCTAGCGGGGGGAACAATGAGCAGTTCTTC
CASSPASGGNNEQFF
>TRBV5-6|NA|NA|TRBJ2-7|13
TGTGCCAGCAGACCAAGGGGTGACTACGAGCAGTACTTC
CASRPRGDYEQYF
>TRBV10-1|NA|NA|TRBJ2-2|16
TGCGCCAGCAGTTCCGGCACCCCCGAGAACACCGGGGAGCTGTTTTTT
CASSSGTPENTGELFF
>TRBV4-1|NA|once|TRBJ1-1|14
TGCGCCAGCAGCCAAGAGGTTATGAACACTGAAGCTTTCTTT
CASSQEVMNTEAFF
>TRBV2|TRBD2|NA|TRBJ2-1|23
TGTGCCAGCAGTGAAGCGCTAGAAGTCAGACTAGCGGGGGGCCGGGGCTCCTACAATGAGCAGTTCTTC
CASSEALEVRLAGGRGSYNEQFF
>TRBV27|NA|NA|TRBJ1-5|14
TGTGCCAGCGGGCCCGGGGTGAGCAATCAGCCCCAGCATTTT
CASGPGVSNQPQHF
>TRBV7-6|NA|few|TRBJ2-7|16
TGTGCCAGCAGCCAAGGTCCCGGGACGGGATCCTACGAGCAGTACTTC
CASSQGPGTGSYEQYF
>TRBV4-1|NA|NA|TRBJ2-7|15
TGCGCCAGCAGCTCACATCTAGACAGATCCTACGAGCAGTACTTC
CASSSHLDRSYEQYF